The text below deals with one T cell receptor beta chain. This clone's antigen is unknown. Base qualities are not at hand, and no much larger clone is one base apart. Measured from the cysteine to the phenylalanine, the CDR3 is 11 residues long. The retained sequence is limited to the CDR3, 33 bases, with the frame set at the first base. V loses 10 bases, J loses 9 bases, and the germline ends lie 13 bases apart. The CDR1 and CDR2 encoded by the germline V gene (reference sequence) are SEHNR and FQNEAQ. This entry comes from a study of cytomegalovirus exposure and HLA in healthy donors (TCRdb year 2017). Study-wide context: A later analysis indicated that the 120 or so validation repertoires were generated on the platform also employed for the 700 or so repertoires of the first cohort. The study was designed to test whether signatures of past pathogen exposure could be identified by cataloging public T cell receptors. Besides the first cohort of about 730 subjects, a separate validation cohort made up of 120 or so different subjects was used. To predict cytomegalovirus infection status, the study brought together high-throughput TCR immunosequencing, statistical association of individual TCRs with disease status, and machine learning.

Libraries were built with the immunoSEQ multiplex PCR assay. In the paper's pipeline: To diagnose cytomegalovirus status from the catalog of TCR beta chain sequences, a statistical classification framework was built. The table was pulled from immuneACCESS by TCRdb, which kept in-frame rearrangements only. Such tables lose some clones; where checked, under half of the loss comes from unresolved V genes, and the rest has no known cause. V and J calls and clone size are given by that table; D and trimming were obtained from the DNA. The sample table lists about 250,000 clones, about 90% of them with a count of one. Around 12% of the sample is taken by the ten largest. Overall study outcomes, separate from this receptor: The study gave a list of over 150 TCR beta chains associated with cytomegalovirus. The validation cohort had no HLA typing available for a later analysis, so co-occurrence within that cohort was assessed over all 120 or so repertoires. A few of the identified cytomegalovirus-associated TCR beta chains were confirmed in vitro to be specific for cytomegalovirus antigens. Cytomegalovirus status was reported to be diagnosed by the classifier with high specificity and sensitivity in both the original and validation cohorts. The authors suggested that the approach could potentially be extended to other disease states and immunological phenotypes. Most TCR sequences were observed very rarely across donors, whereas some public TCRs were present in many individuals. A later analysis found that TCRs clustered in the first cohort also tended to co-occur in the roughly 110 validation repertoires, with about 94% of cluster scores above 0.

The donors belonged to the validation cohort of about 130 subjects, which was separate from the roughly 680-subject first cohort. The specimen sequenced was PBMCs. Rearrangement joined TRBV7-9 to TRBJ2-1, with the identity of the D gene unclear. The clonotype originates from a man younger than 35 in good health and CMV-seropositive. The DNA reads TGTGCCACCCTTCTCATTTCTGAGCAGTTCTTC. Translation gives CATLLISEQFF.